This T cell receptor (beta chain) is from a study of beta chain features in type 1 diabetes. Across the study: Patient and healthy donor groups were alike in age, gender and cell yields.

About this clone: The antigen remains undetermined.

Sorting based on CD45RO/CCR7/CD25/CD127/CD95/CD27 separated CD4+ naive, central memory, regulatory and stem cell-like memory cells. The authors reverse transcribed all of the isolated RNA, so sequencing captured expressed TCRB transcripts. Here immunoSEQ multiplex PCR was the method, and the copy in TCRdb shows in-frame clones only, minus some. The sample has under 400,000 clones; about 12% are singletons. The length of the CDR3 is 18 residues. The germline gives CDR1 SGHTA, CDR2 FQGNSA. The V and J ends lost 5 bases and 6 bases, in that order; junction bases with no gene match: 17. Study-wide points: Type 1 diabetes patients had moderately but significantly shorter TCRB CDR3s in all four CD4+ subsets. Lower insertion and higher deletion counts appeared at VDJ junctions in type 1 diabetes patients.

The rearrangement uses TRBV7-2 and TRBJ2-4; 9 bases line up with TRBD1. This receptor was identified in a woman between 18 and 29 years old with type 1 diabetes. The sample comprised naive CD4+ T cells from blood. CDR3 region: CASSITPGQGDPGNIQYF. The CDR3, as DNA: TGTGCCAGCAGCATAACTCCGGGACAGGGAGACCCCGGAAACATTCAGTACTTC.